This section outlines one T cell receptor beta chain sequence together with its context. Its cognate antigen has yet to be identified. No per-base quality is available; no much larger clone lies one base away. To sequence the TCRbeta CDR3 region, genomic DNA was isolated from the sorted cells. The immunoSEQ Assay was used for sequencing of TCRbeta CDR3 regions. The clones in this table, taken by TCRdb from immuneACCESS, are in-frame only. Not every clone is retained; where verified, under half of the shortfall comes from an unresolved V gene, and the cause of the rest is unknown. For this sample there are around 89,000 clones; approximately 90% appear just once. Clones ranked in the top ten supply about 0.7% of the sample. The sample comes from a study of OX40 agonist ivuxolimab in advanced cancers. At the level of the whole study: Ivuxolimab, which targeted the costimulatory receptor OX40 (CD134), was an agonistic, fully human IgG2 monoclonal antibody. Prior anti-PD-1, anti-PD-L1 or anti-CTLA-4 therapy was permitted, and checkpoint inhibitors had been received by less than 45% of dose-escalation patients. Among the 52 dose-escalation patients, roughly 20 had hepatocellular carcinoma, 15 or so melanoma, 9 renal cell carcinoma and 9 head and neck cancer. Partial responses occurred in three dose-escalation patients, of whom one had hepatocellular carcinoma and two had cutaneous melanoma. The paper describes the monotherapy dose-escalation part (N ≈ 51 patients) of the phase I trial of ivuxolimab. In the dose-escalation cohort, about four fifths of patients were male, and the mean age was around 60 years with a range of roughly 23 to 79. Intravenous ivuxolimab was administered to patients every 2 weeks at six dose levels: 0.01, 0.1, 0.3, 1.5, 3 and 10 mg/kg. Peripheral TCRbeta sequencing was intended to test whether TCR sequence diversity was altered and clonal T-cell expansion was caused by ivuxolimab.

Results and caveats for the whole study, not just this receptor: In the 0.1-3.0 mg/kg groups, partial responders had among the lowest normalized peripheral clonal expansion, particularly in CD8+ T cells. The antigen specificity of the peripheral T cells that underwent clonal expansion was not determined. After ivuxolimab, more expanded clones were found on average in CD8+ T cells than in CD4+ T cells. Clonal expansion of both CD4+ and CD8+ blood T cells was observed from baseline to week 6 at doses 0.1 to 3.0 mg/kg. Low levels of normalized T-cell clonal expansion were also seen in some patients who did not respond.

Including cysteine and phenylalanine, the CDR3 has 15 amino acids. The CDR3 DNA has 45 bases and is translated from base 1. The germline V gene encodes CDR1 KGHSH and CDR2 LQKENI. V has 3 bases trimmed and J has 0 bases trimmed; junction bases matching no gene number 1. The trial excluded patients who had a history of autoimmune disease or who were on systemic immunosuppression. Peripheral blood for TCR sequencing was collected from all dose cohorts at baseline, on cycle 4 day 1, and on cycle 7 day 1. The samples were taken from a phase I, first-in-human, multicenter, open-label dose-escalation trial of ivuxolimab. Adults with locally advanced or metastatic head and neck squamous cell, hepatocellular, melanoma or renal cell carcinoma were enrolled in the trial. CD4+ and CD8+ T cells were sorted separately from peripheral blood before TCR sequencing.

The chain is made from TRBV18 and TRBJ1-4, and TRBD1 aligns with 7 junction nucleotides. This clonotype was sampled from an adult with an advanced solid tumor such as melanoma, head and neck, liver or kidney cancer. Material: CD4+ or CD8+ T cells sorted from blood, obtained in a trial of the OX40 agonist ivuxolimab. This receptor has the CDR3 CASSPGTATNEKLFF. The sequenced DNA: TGTGCCAGCTCACCTGGGACAGCAACTAATGAAAAACTGTTTTTT.